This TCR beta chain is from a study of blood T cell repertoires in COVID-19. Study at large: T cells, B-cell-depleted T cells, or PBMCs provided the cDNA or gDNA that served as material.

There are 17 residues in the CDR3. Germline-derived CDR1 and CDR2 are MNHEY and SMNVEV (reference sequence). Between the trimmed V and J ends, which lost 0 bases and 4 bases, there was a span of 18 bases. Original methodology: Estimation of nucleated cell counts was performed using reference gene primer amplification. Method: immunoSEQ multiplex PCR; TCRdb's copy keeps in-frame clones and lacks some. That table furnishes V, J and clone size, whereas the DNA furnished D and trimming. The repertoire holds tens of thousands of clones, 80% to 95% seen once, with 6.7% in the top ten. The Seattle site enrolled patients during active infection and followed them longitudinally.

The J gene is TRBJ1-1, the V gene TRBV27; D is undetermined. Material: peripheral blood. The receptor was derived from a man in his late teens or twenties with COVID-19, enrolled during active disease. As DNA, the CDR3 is TGTGCCAGCAGTTTATCGATAATACCACCGGGGAGCACTGAAGCTTTCTTT. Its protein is CASSLSIIPPGSTEAFF.